The clone carrying this T cell receptor beta chain was seen a handful of times. The CDR3 regions of TCR beta were amplified from RNA transcripts. In the first-round RT-PCR of the TCR CDR3, the HTBI primer set was used. MiXCR, run by TCRdb on the multiplex PCR reads, gives a single entry per CDR3 protein. Here the sample spans 480,000 or so distinct CDR3 sequences, about 15% being singletons. Patients aged 18 to 65 had newly diagnosed hyperthyroidism lasting under 2 months. Patients were excluded for uncontrolled infection, other autoimmune disease, pregnancy or lactation. The authors obtained PBMCs from roughly 9.7 ml of fresh peripheral blood. From germline, CDR1 is LNHDA and CDR2 SQIVND (reference sequence). This CDR3 has 17 amino acids. V was clipped by 5 bases and J by 0 bases, with 16 bases between them. This specimen comes from a study of T cells in Graves' hyperthyroidism and ophthalmopathy. Study-wide background: Peripheral blood was obtained at initial diagnosis, preceding any treatment.

The V and J genes are TRBV19 and TRBJ1-4, with TRBD1 as a possible D gene (5 bases). This TCR was sampled from a woman aged 18-30 years with Graves' hyperthyroidism. The material sequenced was blood. CDR3 DNA sequence: TGTGCCAGTAGTGGACCCTGGGACGCCTCAACTAATGAAAAACTGTTTTTT. Translating it yields CASSGPWDASTNEKLFF. The full variable domain, in which reference TRBV19 and TRBJ1-4 provide the parts outside the CDR3, is DGGITQSPKYLFRKEGQNVTLSCEQNLNHDAMYWYRQDPGQGLRLIYYSQIVNDFQKGDIAEGYSVSREKKESFPLTVTSAQKNPTAFYLCASSGPWDASTNEKLFFGSGTQLSVL.